The rows below give T cell receptor beta chains drawn from one sample of a study of cytomegalovirus exposure and HLA in healthy donors. The protocol was immunoSEQ multiplex PCR, while the TCRdb copy is restricted to in-frame clones and leaves out a portion. The repertoire shows around 140,000 clones; the top ten hold around 1.5%. The sequenced sample was PBMCs. All receptors come from a woman aged 40 to 50 in good health and CMV-seronegative. Each CDR3 is given with its conserved first and last residue. D genes are given only for firm matches.

TRBV4-1	.	TRBJ1-2	CASSQDDPNLGGTPYGYTF	TGCGCCAGCAGCCAAGATGACCCGAATTTGGGGGGGACCCCTTATGGCTACACCTTC
TRBV29-1	TRBD1	TRBJ1-2	CSAQGAVLANYGYTF	TGCAGCGCCCAGGGGGCCGTCCTAGCTAACTATGGCTACACCTTC
TRBV6-6	TRBD2	TRBJ2-3	CASSWTSGGRTDTQYF	TGTGCCAGCAGTTGGACTAGCGGGGGGCGCACAGATACGCAGTATTTT
TRBV5-1	TRBD2	TRBJ2-7	CASSLRLQGLYYEQYF	TGCGCCAGCAGCTTAAGGTTGCAGGGACTATACTACGAGCAGTACTTC
TRBV5-1	TRBD1	TRBJ2-5	CASSLRDRGQETQYF	TGCGCCAGCAGCCTCCGGGACAGGGGGCAAGAGACCCAGTACTTC
TRBV7-2	TRBD1	TRBJ1-6	CASSPLGDRGSPLHF	TGTGCCAGCAGTCCTCTGGGAGACAGGGGTTCACCCCTCCACTTT
TRBV7-3	.	TRBJ2-2	CASSLPSGELFF	TGTGCCAGCAGCCTCCCGTCCGGGGAGCTGTTTTTT
TRBV5-5	TRBD2	TRBJ2-7	CASSASGATYEQYF	TGTGCCAGCAGTGCTAGCGGGGCTACCTACGAGCAGTACTTC
TRBV7-8	.	TRBJ1-5	CASSLEYSESNQPQHF	TGTGCCAGCAGCTTAGAATACAGTGAGAGCAATCAGCCCCAGCATTTT
TRBV19	TRBD2	TRBJ2-7	CASSITPSGGPSSYEQYF	TGTGCCAGTAGTATAACCCCTAGCGGGGGACCCAGCTCCTACGAGCAGTACTTC
TRBV14	.	TRBJ2-3	CASSREGGADTQYF	TGTGCCAGCAGCCGGGAAGGGGGGGCGGATACGCAGTATTTT